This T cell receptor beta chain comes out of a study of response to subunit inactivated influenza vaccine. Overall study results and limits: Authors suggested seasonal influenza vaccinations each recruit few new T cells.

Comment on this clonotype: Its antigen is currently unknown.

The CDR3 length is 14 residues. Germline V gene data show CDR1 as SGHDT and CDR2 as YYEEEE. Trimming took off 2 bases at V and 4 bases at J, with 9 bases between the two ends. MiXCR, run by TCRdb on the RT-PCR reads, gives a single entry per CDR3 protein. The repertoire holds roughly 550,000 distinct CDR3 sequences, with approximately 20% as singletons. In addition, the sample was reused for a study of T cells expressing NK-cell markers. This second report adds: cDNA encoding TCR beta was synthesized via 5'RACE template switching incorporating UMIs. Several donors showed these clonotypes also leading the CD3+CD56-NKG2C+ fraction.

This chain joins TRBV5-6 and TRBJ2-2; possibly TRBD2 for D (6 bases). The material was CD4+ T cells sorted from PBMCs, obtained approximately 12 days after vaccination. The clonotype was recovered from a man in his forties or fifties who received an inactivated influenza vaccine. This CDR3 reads CASSFVSGTGELFF. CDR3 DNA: TGTGCCAGCAGCTTTGTTAGCGGCACCGGGGAGCTGTTTTTT.